Following are 3 T cell receptor beta chains from one sample sequenced in a study of blood T cell repertoires in COVID-19. Produced via immunoSEQ multiplex PCR; TCRdb's table is partial and in-frame only. The data show about 220,000 clones, approximately 83% seen once. Sequencing was done on a sample of PBMCs or T cells enriched from blood (not recorded which). All receptors come from a middle-aged woman with acute COVID-19.

This clone was seen a handful of times. The chain uses TRBV4-1 and TRBJ2-2; D is unresolved. Germline values: CDR1 MGHRA, CDR2 YSYEKL. V lost 0 bases to trimming and J lost 3 bases, with 20 bases between them. The CDR3 contains 19 residues. CDR3 residues: CASSQESPFFRRYTGELFF. CDR3 sequence (DNA): TGCGCCAGCAGCCAAGAAAGCCCCTTCTTTCGGCGGTACACCGGGGAGCTGTTTTTT.

This clone was counted between two and nine times. This sequence joins TRBV7-3 and TRBJ1-1; D may be TRBD1 (5 bases). The CDR3 length is 14 residues. The germline V gene has CDR1 SGHTA and CDR2 FQGTGA. Trimming took 4 bases from V and 5 from J, leaving 14 bases between them. DNA for the CDR3: TGTGCCAGCAGCTCGCGGGGGGGAACAACTGAAGCTTTCTTT. This encodes CASSSRGGTTEAFF.

The rearrangement joins TRBV12-3 or TRBV12-4 to TRBJ1-2; 8 bases are shared with TRBD1. Germline trimming cut 8 bases from V and 7 bases from J; bases unmatched to any gene: 6. The CDR3 extends over 12 amino acids. The CDR3 spells CASGADRAGYTF. The CDR3 DNA follows: TGTGCCAGCGGTGCGGACAGGGCTGGCTACACCTTC.